The 15 T cell receptor beta chains reported below all come from one sample, sequenced in a study of T-cell reconstitution after alpha-beta-depleted transplantation in children. Researchers prepared the TCRbeta library using unique molecular identifiers, the study reports. TCRdb fed the PCR reads into MiXCR, producing one record per CDR3 protein. The sample has 380,000 or so distinct CDR3 sequences, about an eighth seen once. The specimen comprised PBMCs, sampled from the stem cell graft. These receptors came from a human donor who donated a stem cell graft to a child with Fanconi anemia.

A few counts support this clonotype. The V gene is TRBV5-1, the J gene TRBJ1-2, with unresolved D. CDR3 length equals 17 residues. V was clipped by 3 bases and J by 7 bases, with 25 bases between them. Per the germline V gene, CDR1 is SGHRS and CDR2 is YFSETQ. The CDR3 DNA reads TGCGCCAGCAGCTACGACATTGAGGGATCAACCCCAAGTGGCTACACCTTC. This translates into CASSYDIEGSTPSGYTF.

This clonotype was detected a few times. The rearrangement uses TRBV28 and TRBJ1-1; tentatively, D is TRBD1 (6 bases). Germline V lookup: CDR1 MDHEN, CDR2 SYDVKM. V shed 2 bases and J shed 1 base, with 17 bases lying between them. This CDR3 comprises 17 residues. CDR3 DNA sequence: TGTGCCAGCAGTTTACCGACTTACAGGGCTAAGAACACTGAAGCTTTCTTT. Its protein is CASSLPTYRAKNTEAFF.

This clonotype was found a few times. The chain combines TRBV5-1 with TRBJ2-1; 10 nucleotides align to TRBD2. CDR1 is SGHRS, CDR2 YFSETQ, per germline. Trimming at V came to 4 bases and at J to 4 bases, leaving 8 bases not matched to a gene. This CDR3 is 16 amino acids long. This CDR3 is CASSPKLAGEYNEQFF. CDR3 bases: TGCGCCAGCAGCCCGAAGCTAGCGGGGGAGTACAATGAGCAGTTCTTC. The whole variable domain, filled in from reference TRBV5-1 and TRBJ2-1, reads KAGVTQTPRYLIKTRGQQVTLSCSPISGHRSVSWYQQTPGQGLQFLFEYFSETQRNKGNFPGRFSGRQFSNSRSEMNVSTLELGDSALYLCASSPKLAGEYNEQFFGPGTRLTVL.

The chain uses TRBV5-5 and TRBJ2-5, with no clear D. CDR1 is SGHKS, CDR2 YYEKEE, per germline (reference sequence). V shed 0 bases and J shed 10 bases, with 13 bases lying between them. There are 13 residues in the CDR3. CDR3 sequence: CASSLVVDTDQYF. The CDR3 region has the DNA TGTGCCAGCAGCTTGGTTGTAGACACAGACCAGTACTTC. Filled out from reference TRBV5-5 and TRBJ2-5, the complete variable domain reads DAGVTQSPTHLIKTRGQQVTLRCSPISGHKSVSWYQQVLGQGPQFIFQYYEKEERGRGNFPDRFSARQFPNYSSELNVNALLLGDSALYLCASSLVVDTDQYFGPGTRLLVL.

V usage is TRBV3-1 and J usage is TRBJ2-5; the D is unclear. V dropped 4 bases and J dropped 4 bases, with 16 bases sitting between them. Germline-derived CDR1 and CDR2 are LGHDT and YNNKEL (reference sequence). The CDR3 runs to 15 residues. CDR3 loop: CASSPAGLTGETQYF. CDR3 DNA: TGTGCCAGCAGCCCCGCCGGGCTGACGGGAGAGACCCAGTACTTC.

This clonotype has a handful of counts. V usage is TRBV6-2 or TRBV6-3 and J usage is TRBJ1-1, with D possibly being TRBD1 (6 bases). Trimming took off 6 bases at V and 4 bases at J, with 9 bases between the two ends. The CDR3 totals 12 residues. Germline loops: CDR1 MNHEY, CDR2 SVGEGT. CDR3: CASSNRVTEAFF. Written as DNA, the CDR3 is TGTGCCAGCAGCAACAGGGTCACTGAAGCTTTCTTT.

V usage is TRBV7-2 and J usage is TRBJ2-7; TRBD1 matches at 7 bases. The CDR3 contains 17 residues. Losses at the gene ends were 1 base for V and 0 bases for J; bases not matched to a gene: 9. Germline CDR1 reads SGHTA; CDR2 reads FQGNSA. CDR3 DNA sequence: TGTGCCAGCAGCTTAGGGAAGACAGGGAAGGACTCCTACGAGCAGTACTTC. It yields the protein CASSLGKTGKDSYEQYF.

CDR3 loop: CAISDEGKGETQYF. CDR3 sequence (DNA): TGTGCCATCAGTGATGAGGGAAAGGGAGAGACCCAGTACTTC. This chain uses TRBV10-3 with TRBJ2-5; a possible D gene is TRBD2 (5 bases). V was shortened by 3 bases and J by 4 bases, with 12 bases between the two germline ends. CDR1 ENHRY and CDR2 SYGVKD come from the germline V gene. The CDR3 contains 14 residues.

The V call is TRBV7-9, the J call TRBJ2-5, with 9 bases aligning to TRBD2. The trim removed 7 bases at V and 3 bases at J, leaving 3 bases unmatched. Per the germline V gene, CDR1 is SEHNR and CDR2 is FQNEAQ (reference sequence). This CDR3 has 13 residues. For the CDR3, the DNA is TGTGCCAGCACGCTAGCGGGGAAAGAGACCCAGTACTTC. Translation gives CASTLAGKETQYF.

This clonotype was picked up a small number of times. The chain joins TRBV7-6 to TRBJ1-6; D unresolved. CDR1 and CDR2 (germline): SGHVS, FNYEAQ. The CDR3 extends over 13 amino acids. V lost 4 bases and J lost 6, with 7 bases in between. In DNA, the CDR3 is TGTGCCAGCAGCTCAATCCGTAATTCACCCCTCCACTTT. This translates into CASSSIRNSPLHF. The complete variable domain, with remaining parts taken from reference TRBV7-6 and TRBJ1-6, reads GAGVSQSPRYKVTKRGQDVALRCDPISGHVSLYWYRQALGQGPEFLTYFNYEAQQDKSGLPNDRFSAERPEGSISTLTIQRTEQRDSAMYRCASSSIRNSPLHFGNGTRLTVT.

This clonotype was observed at least ten times. The rearrangement joins TRBV7-9 to TRBJ2-7; D not resolved. Trimming stripped 5 bases from V and 3 bases from J, with 11 bases between. The CDR3 extends over 13 amino acids. Germline CDR1 reads SEHNR; CDR2 reads FQNEAQ (reference sequence). DNA for the CDR3: TGTGCCAGCAGCGAAAAAGTTTTCTACGAGCAGTACTTC. This sequence encodes CASSEKVFYEQYF.

V gene TRBV29-1 combines with J gene TRBJ2-7; possible D gene TRBD1, 6 bases. The germline gives CDR1 SQVTM, CDR2 ANQGSEA. This CDR3 comprises 11 residues. The V end lost 6 bases, the J end lost 4 bases, and 10 bases lay between the germline ends. The CDR3 DNA sequence: TGCAGCGTGGGGGACAATTACGAGCAGTACGTC. Its protein is CSVGDNYEQYV.

The chain recombines TRBV20-1 with TRBJ2-3, with a tentative D call TRBD2 (6 bases). The CDR3 extends over 14 amino acids. V dropped 1 base and J dropped 2 bases, with 10 bases sitting between them. CDR1 is DFQATT and CDR2 is SNEGSKA in the germline V gene (reference sequence). CDR3 DNA sequence: TGCAGTGCTAGAGGACTAGACAACACAGATACGCAGTATTTT. Protein sequence: CSARGLDNTDTQYF.

The V gene is TRBV15, the J gene TRBJ2-2; D unresolved. Trimming shortened V by 0 bases and J by 7 bases, and 6 bases separated the two germline ends. Germline V gene data show CDR1 as LNHNV and CDR2 as YYDKDF (reference sequence). The CDR3 has 13 residues. CDR3 nucleotides: TGTGCCACCAGCAGAGAAGAGGTCGGGGAGCTGTTTTTT. It encodes CATSREEVGELFF. The full variable domain, completed using reference TRBV15 and TRBJ2-2, is DAMVIQNPRYQVTQFGKPVTLSCSQTLNHNVMYWYQQKSSQAPKLLFHYYDKDFNNEADTPDNFQSRRPNTSFCFLDIRSPGLGDTAMYLCATSREEVGELFFGEGSRLTVL.

This chain uses TRBV21-1 with TRBJ1-1; TRBD1 was called by the table and not checked on the DNA. TRBV21-1 is reported as a pseudogene. This CDR3 comprises 15 residues. The CDR3 region has the DNA TGTGCCAGCAGCAAAGGGGTTCCGGGACAGGGTGAAGCTTTCTTT. It codes for CASSKGVPGQGEAFF.